The 8 T cell receptor beta chains reported below all come from one sample, sequenced in a study of radiation and T cells in renal cell carcinoma. Time point: blood 4 weeks post-SBRT, at nephrectomy. Indicated treatment: 15 Gy SBRT to primary tumor, nephrectomy 4 weeks later. The table came from immunoSEQ multiplex PCR; TCRdb's copy has only in-frame clones and leaves some out. The repertoire holds around 180,000 clones, with 88% as singletons. The input for sequencing was blood, taken from a patient whose treatment included radiotherapy and nephrectomy. Every receptor here comes from a woman aged 50 to 65 with renal cell carcinoma.

This clone occurred many times. The chain combines TRBV9 with TRBJ1-2, with D uncertain. Germline CDR1 SGDLS, CDR2 YYNGEE. This CDR3 is 14 amino acids long. Trimming removed 3 bases at V and 3 bases at J, with 12 bases between. DNA of the CDR3: TGTGCCAGCAGCGAGGCGGGGAGGGACTATGGCTACACCTTC. It codes for CASSEAGRDYGYTF. The full variable domain, rest sourced from reference TRBV9 and TRBJ1-2, is DSGVTQTPKHLITATGQRVTLRCSPRSGDLSVYWYQQSLDQGLQFLIQYYNGEERAKGNILERFSAQQFPDLHSELNLSSLELGDSALYFCASSEAGRDYGYTFGSGTRLTVV.

Only one count was recorded for this clone. The chain recombines TRBV4-1 with TRBJ2-3; possible D gene TRBD2, 6 bases. V lost 3 bases to trimming and J lost 7 bases, with 26 bases between them. Germline V CDR1 and CDR2: MGHRA, YSYEKL. The CDR3 runs 18 residues. The CDR3: CASSHERFGTPEEYTQYF. The CDR3 DNA follows: TGCGCCAGCAGCCACGAAAGGTTCGGGACTCCCGAGGAGTATACGCAGTATTTT.

The CDR3 coding sequence is TGCGCCAGCAGAACCGGGACAAGTATCTATCAGCCCCAGCATTTT. It yields the protein CASRTGTSIYQPQHF. This chain connects TRBV10-2 to TRBJ1-5; D is possibly TRBD1 (6 bases). V lost 6 bases and J 5 bases, leaving 17 bases between the germline ends. CDR3 length: 15 residues. Germline V CDR1 and CDR2: WSHSY, SAAADI.

The rearrangement uses TRBV5-4 and TRBJ1-1; perhaps TRBD1 as D (6 bases). This CDR3 has 15 residues. V lost 0 bases and J 4 bases, leaving 13 bases between the germline ends. Germline V CDR1 and CDR2: SGHNT, YYREEE (reference sequence). CDR3 sequence: CASSLERGYSTEAFF. CDR3 sequence (DNA): TGTGCCAGCAGCTTGGAAAGGGGGTATAGCACTGAAGCTTTCTTT.

V gene TRBV7-2 combines with J gene TRBJ1-4; D ambiguous. The germline V and J ends were trimmed by 5 bases and 5 bases, with 15 bases remaining between them. This CDR3 is 15 amino acids long. Germline V gene sequence: CDR1 SGHTA, CDR2 FQGNSA. CDR3 nucleotides: TGTGCCAGCAGCCCGCGCCGGGTTCACAATGAAAAACTGTTTTTT. This translates into CASSPRRVHNEKLFF.

The chain links TRBV9 to TRBJ2-3, with D perhaps being TRBD1 or TRBD2 (6 bases each). CDR3 length: 16 amino acids. Deletions cut 0 bases from V and 4 bases from J, with 15 bases between. Per the germline V gene, CDR1 is SGDLS and CDR2 is YYNGEE. CDR3 nucleotide sequence: TGTGCCAGCAGCGTAGTAGGGGGGATCGGGCCAGATACGCAGTATTTT. Translation: CASSVVGGIGPDTQYF.

The chain links TRBV7-6 to TRBJ2-5; 7 nucleotides agree with TRBD1. V trimming: 1 base; J trimming: 2 bases; junction bases outside the gene matches: 1. Per germline, CDR1 SGHVS and CDR2 FNYEAQ. The CDR3 length is 14 residues. The CDR3 loop is CASSLVGQQETQYF. The CDR3 DNA reads as TGTGCCAGCAGCTTAGTGGGACAGCAAGAGACCCAGTACTTC.

The chain is built from TRBV9 and TRBJ2-6; D not resolved. From germline, CDR1 is SGDLS and CDR2 YYNGEE. Trimming stripped 0 bases from V and 0 bases from J, with 13 bases between. There are 18 residues in the CDR3. In nucleotides, the CDR3 is TGTGCCAGCAGCGTAGCTGCCGTAGTAAGCTCTGGGGCCAACGTCCTGACTTTC. Translation gives CASSVAAVVSSGANVLTF. Full variable domain (remainder filled in from reference TRBV9 and TRBJ2-6): DSGVTQTPKHLITATGQRVTLRCSPRSGDLSVYWYQQSLDQGLQFLIQYYNGEERAKGNILERFSAQQFPDLHSELNLSSLELGDSALYFCASSVAAVVSSGANVLTFGAGSRLTVL.